Given below is one TCR beta chain in context. Its antigen is unknown. The CDR3 has 14 residues. V dropped 2 bases and J dropped 6 bases, with 13 bases sitting between them. From germline, CDR1 is SEHNR and CDR2 FQNEAQ (reference sequence). The donors were part of the validation cohort of 100 to 150 subjects. That cohort was separate from the first cohort, which comprised fewer than 800 subjects. This entry belongs to a study of cytomegalovirus exposure and HLA in healthy donors. Study-level information: Per a later analysis, the roughly 700 first-cohort and over 90 validation repertoires shared one platform. General study results and limits: Many donors shared some public TCRs, even though most TCR sequences were rare.

Assay: immunoSEQ multiplex PCR; the TCRdb copy retains only in-frame clones and omits some. The sample gives approximately 280,000 clones, more than 75% of which show up once; about 0.86% is in the top ten. The chain employs TRBV7-9 and TRBJ1-2; no clear D. The TCR sequence derives from a woman aged 18-29 years in good health and CMV-seronegative. Material for sequencing was PBMCs. CDR3 in DNA: TGTGCCAGCAGCTTATTTGGAGGAGGCGATGGCTACACCTTC. Translating gives CASSLFGGGDGYTF.